This entry lists 31 T cell receptor beta chains sequenced from one sample in a study of cytomegalovirus exposure and HLA in healthy donors. PCR used 60 Vbeta primers and 13 Jbeta primers. Method: immunoSEQ multiplex PCR; TCRdb's copy keeps in-frame clones and lacks some. Here the sample spans 200,000 or so clones, 78% being singletons. Sequencing input: PBMCs. The source is a woman aged 30 to 39 in good health and CMV-seropositive.

The rearrangement uses TRBV7-9 and TRBJ1-1; D is undetermined. This CDR3 is 14 amino acids long. In germline, CDR1 is SEHNR, CDR2 FQNEAQ (reference sequence). V dropped 11 bases and J dropped 4 bases, with 20 bases sitting between them. CDR3 DNA: TGTGCCGGGCGGGCTTTTGGACGGGGCACTGAAGCTTTCTTT. The encoded protein is CAGRAFGRGTEAFF.

This chain connects TRBV11-2 to TRBJ2-7; 7 bases are a match to TRBD1. The CDR3 extends over 13 amino acids. Trimming at V came to 2 bases and at J to 6 bases, leaving 4 bases not matched to a gene. Germline-derived CDR1 and CDR2 are SGHAT and FQNNGV. This chain's CDR3 is CASSLTYRGEQYF. In DNA, the CDR3 is TGTGCCAGCAGCTTAACGTACAGGGGCGAGCAGTACTTC.

The rearrangement links TRBV29-1 to TRBJ1-2, with D maybe TRBD1 (6 bases). V lost 6 bases and J 8 bases, leaving 16 bases between the germline ends. Germline V gives CDR1 SQVTM, CDR2 ANQGSEA. This CDR3 region has 12 residues. CDR3 sequence: CSVSGQDSGYTF. The CDR3, as DNA: TGCAGCGTCTCGGGGCAGGACAGCGGCTACACCTTC.

This rearrangement joins TRBV10-1 to TRBJ2-5; TRBD1 matches at 8 bases. The CDR3 extends over 13 amino acids. Germline assignment: CDR1 WNHNN and CDR2 SYGVQD (reference sequence). V trimming: 6 bases; J trimming: 4 bases; junction bases outside the gene matches: 4. The CDR3 reads CASRAGTGETQYF. CDR3 sequence (DNA): TGCGCCAGCAGAGCCGGGACAGGAGAGACCCAGTACTTC.

Remarks on this clone: A read error is likely, as this CDR3 ends without the conserved phenylalanine or tryptophan. The chain has TRBV6-5 and TRBJ1-2; D uncertain. The CDR3 contains 12 residues. Germline V gene sequence: CDR1 MNHEY, CDR2 SVGAGI. V was trimmed by 5 bases and J by 8 bases, leaving 12 bases between them. CDR3 sequence: CASSRTASGYTL. The CDR3 DNA follows: TGTGCCAGCAGTCGTACGGCTAGCGGCTACACCCTC.

A few counts support this clone. The chain has TRBV15 and TRBJ2-3; 7 nucleotides match TRBD2. The J segment lost 5 bases and the V segment lost 0 bases, leaving 5 bases of the junction unmatched. From germline, CDR1 is LNHNV and CDR2 YYDKDF (reference sequence). The CDR3 consists of 15 residues. In nucleotides, the CDR3 is TGTGCCACCAGCAGAGAGGGGGGGTGGGAAGATACGCAGTATTTT. Amino acid sequence: CATSREGGWEDTQYF.

V gene TRBV7-2 combines with J gene TRBJ2-1; 7 bases align to TRBD1. Germline loops: CDR1 SGHTA, CDR2 FQGNSA. Trimming at V came to 3 bases and at J to 0 bases, leaving 2 bases not matched to a gene. The CDR3 extends over 15 amino acids. Here the CDR3 DNA reads TGTGCCAGCAGCTTCGCAGGGGGCTCCTACAATGAGCAGTTCTTC. Amino acid sequence: CASSFAGGSYNEQFF. Variable domain in full (rest from reference TRBV7-2 and TRBJ2-1): GAGVSQSPSNKVTEKGKDVELRCDPISGHTALYWYRQSLGQGLEFLIYFQGNSAPDKSGLPSDRFSAERTGGSVSTLTIQRTQQEDSAVYLCASSFAGGSYNEQFFGPGTRLTVL.

This sequence joins TRBV6-6 and TRBJ1-3; D remains ambiguous. The V and J ends lost 6 bases and 1 base respectively, with 16 bases between them. The CDR3 has 16 amino acids. Germline V gene sequence: CDR1 MNHNY, CDR2 SVGAGI (reference sequence). CDR3 sequence: CASSDGRSLSGNTIYF. The CDR3 bases are TGTGCCAGCAGCGACGGGAGGAGCTTGTCTGGAAACACCATATATTTT.

Remarks on this clone: At one end, the junction sequence differs from germline, possibly due to a read error. Distinct nucleotide sequences in the sample also encode this CDR3. This chain links TRBV7-8 with TRBJ1-5; D remains ambiguous. CDR3 length: 12 residues. The germline gives CDR1 SGHVS, CDR2 FQNEAQ. In nucleotides, the CDR3 is TGTGCCAGCAGCTTAGGAGGTCAGCCTCAGCATTTT. Protein sequence: CASSLGGQPQHF.

This rearrangement joins TRBV15 to TRBJ2-5, with D hard to call. The DNA end is a closer match to TRBJ2-7, so the J assignment may be wrong. Germline V gene data show CDR1 as LNHNV and CDR2 as YYDKDF (reference sequence). This CDR3 has 13 amino acids. The CDR3: CATSSERSYEQYF. CDR3 coding DNA: TGTGCCACCAGCAGTGAACGTTCCTACGAGCAGTACTTC.

The V gene is TRBV6-1, the J gene TRBJ2-1, with 7 bases lining up with TRBD1. CDR1 is MNHNS and CDR2 is SASEGT in the germline V gene. There are 12 residues in the CDR3. With V trimmed by 7 bases and J by 8 bases, 5 bases remained unmatched. The CDR3 nucleotides are TGTGCCAGCAAATACAGGGGTTATGAGCAGTTCTTC. Protein sequence: CASKYRGYEQFF.

This chain links TRBV7-9 with TRBJ2-6; 8 positions match TRBD1. The CDR3 spans 17 residues. Germline V gene data show CDR1 as SEHNR and CDR2 as FQNEAQ (reference sequence). J lost 2 bases, V lost 8 bases, and 11 bases had no gene match. The CDR3: CASDSGQGRAGANVLTF. As DNA, the CDR3 is TGTGCCAGCGACTCTGGACAGGGTAGAGCTGGGGCCAACGTCCTGACTTTC.

V gene TRBV5-4 combines with J gene TRBJ2-7, with D perhaps TRBD2 (6 bases). CDR3 length: 12 amino acids. V was cut by 3 bases and J by 2 bases, with 6 bases left in between. Germline assignment: CDR1 SGHNT and CDR2 YYREEE (reference sequence). The CDR3 protein is CASSWGAYEQYF. The CDR3 bases are TGTGCCAGCAGCTGGGGGGCCTACGAGCAGTACTTC.

This clone has a single count. This sequence joins TRBV28 and TRBJ1-2; the D gene is possibly TRBD1 (6 bases). Trimming removed 3 bases at V and 7 bases at J, with 9 bases between. CDR1 is MDHEN, CDR2 SYDVKM, per germline. The CDR3 length is 12 residues. CDR3 sequence (DNA): TGTGCCAGCAGTTTTGGGACATCTGGCTACACCTTC. This translates into CASSFGTSGYTF.

V and J are TRBV9 and TRBJ1-1; possible D gene TRBD1, 5 bases. V lost 3 bases, J lost 7 bases, and 16 bases lay in between. CDR1 is SGDLS and CDR2 is YYNGEE in the germline V gene. This CDR3 region has 14 residues. The CDR3 loop is CASSADTLLDEAFF. CDR3 sequence (DNA): TGTGCCAGCAGCGCGGACACTCTCCTCGATGAAGCTTTCTTT.

This chain uses TRBV6-1 with TRBJ2-7, with 9 nucleotides matching TRBD2. The V gene's germline CDR1 is MNHNS and CDR2 SASEGT. This CDR3 region has 14 residues. The ends lost 10 bases at V and 4 bases at J; junction bases unmatched: 11. The CDR3 sequence is CATEPGLADYEQYF. The DNA of the CDR3 is TGTGCCACTGAACCGGGACTAGCAGATTACGAGCAGTACTTC.

The genes are TRBV6-6 and TRBJ2-6; D is undetermined. Germline CDR1 and CDR2: MNHNY and SVGAGI (reference sequence). The CDR3 loop spans 14 amino acids. V shed 7 bases and J shed 0 bases, with 7 bases lying between them. This CDR3 reads CASIVNSGANVLTF. CDR3 DNA sequence: TGTGCCAGCATTGTAAACTCTGGGGCCAACGTCCTGACTTTC.

The chain combines TRBV25-1 with TRBJ1-1, with 10 bases lining up with TRBD1. V was clipped by 3 bases and J by 5 bases; unmatched bases: 9. The CDR3 sequence is 16 residues long. Germline CDR1 and CDR2: MGHDK and SYGVNS. CDR3 bases: TGTGCCAGCAGTGACTACCTTGGACAGGGGGAGACTGAAGCTTTCTTT. Translating it yields CASSDYLGQGETEAFF.

This chain joins TRBV4-1 and TRBJ1-2; D gene uncertain. V was cut by 1 base and J by 0 bases, with 9 bases left in between. Germline V gene sequence: CDR1 MGHRA, CDR2 YSYEKL. The CDR3 is made up of 15 amino acids. CDR3 sequence reads: CASSQGQAPNYGYTF. The CDR3 nucleotides read TGCGCCAGCAGCCAAGGGCAGGCCCCTAACTATGGCTACACCTTC.

V gene TRBV6-6 combines with J gene TRBJ2-3, with 7 bases matching TRBD1. The CDR3 extends over 13 amino acids. Germline V gene lookup returns CDR1 MNHNY and CDR2 SVGAGI (reference sequence). V lost 6 bases and J lost 5; bases outside the gene matches: 5. Here the CDR3 reads CASRLTGEDTQYF. CDR3 DNA: TGTGCCAGCAGGCTCACAGGGGAAGATACGCAGTATTTT.

The chain joins TRBV28 to TRBJ2-7; maybe TRBD1 (6 bases). V dropped 4 bases and J dropped 4 bases, with 8 bases sitting between them. Germline values: CDR1 MDHEN, CDR2 SYDVKM. This CDR3 spans 12 amino acids. For the CDR3, the DNA is TGTGCCAGCAGTTACAGGGCTTACGAGCAGTACTTC. It specifies CASSYRAYEQYF.

In its sample, this clone was seen a few times. This CDR3 reads CAVRQGAGTGELFF. CDR3 in DNA: TGTGCCGTCCGGCAGGGGGCAGGGACCGGGGAGCTGTTTTTT. J is TRBJ2-2 and V is TRBV2; the match to TRBD1 covers 8 bases. Trimming cost V 11 bases and J 5 bases; bases outside gene matches: 10. The CDR3 spans 14 residues. The germline CDR1 and CDR2 sequences are SNHLY and FYNNEI.

The chain joins TRBV5-1 to TRBJ1-1; the D is unclear. Between the trimmed V and J ends, which lost 1 base and 1 base, there was a span of 8 bases. This CDR3 comprises 14 residues. Germline V CDR1 and CDR2: SGHRS, YFSETQ. The CDR3 reads CASSLSRGNTEAFF. The CDR3 DNA sequence: TGCGCCAGCAGCTTGTCCCGGGGGAACACTGAAGCTTTCTTT. The variable domain in full, with the rest retrieved from reference TRBV5-1 and TRBJ1-1, is KAGVTQTPRYLIKTRGQQVTLSCSPISGHRSVSWYQQTPGQGLQFLFEYFSETQRNKGNFPGRFSGRQFSNSRSEMNVSTLELGDSALYLCASSLSRGNTEAFFGQGTRLTVV.

The chain joins TRBV4-2 to TRBJ1-2; D is perhaps TRBD1 (5 bases). Germline V gene data show CDR1 as LGHNA and CDR2 as YNFKEQ. Trimming stripped 0 bases from V and 3 bases from J, with 17 bases between. The CDR3 loop spans 17 amino acids. CDR3 nucleotide sequence: TGTGCCAGCAGCCAAGATGGATCAGGGAACTATGACTATGGCTACACCTTC. This gives the protein CASSQDGSGNYDYGYTF.

The rearrangement uses TRBV2 and TRBJ2-1; TRBD2 matches 10 bases. The CDR3 runs to 14 residues. Germline-derived CDR1 and CDR2 are SNHLY and FYNNEI. The trim removed 10 bases at V and 4 bases at J, leaving 7 bases unmatched. CDR3 sequence reads: CATTGTSVYNEQFF. The CDR3 coding sequence is TGTGCCACCACCGGGACTAGCGTGTACAATGAGCAGTTCTTC.

The chain links TRBV7-9 to TRBJ1-6; the D gene is possibly TRBD1 (5 bases). The CDR3 is made up of 18 amino acids. CDR1 is SEHNR, CDR2 FQNEAQ, per germline (reference sequence). V was cut by 3 bases and J by 0 bases, with 15 bases left in between. For the CDR3, the DNA is TGTGCCAGCAGCTTTTTTGGGGGAGGCAGCTCCTATAATTCACCCCTCCACTTT. Translated, it gives CASSFFGGGSSYNSPLHF.

J is TRBJ1-3 and V is TRBV4-1, with D hard to call. The CDR3 runs to 15 residues. Trimming removed 0 bases at V and 2 bases at J, with 8 bases between. CDR1 is MGHRA and CDR2 is YSYEKL in the germline V gene. The DNA for the CDR3 is TGCGCCAGCAGCCAAGACTCCAGTACTGGAAACACCATATATTTT. Amino acid sequence: CASSQDSSTGNTIYF.

The rearrangement links TRBV5-6 to TRBJ2-7; 15 bases are a match to TRBD2. The V gene end was trimmed by 4 bases and the J gene end by 5 bases; junction bases not matched to a gene: 7. There are 16 residues in the CDR3. The V gene's germline CDR1 is SGHDT and CDR2 YYEEEE. Here the CDR3 DNA reads TGTGCCAGCAGCCCAGGACTAGCGGGAGGGCGGGACGAGCAGTACTTC. It translates to CASSPGLAGGRDEQYF.

V is TRBV6-1 and J is TRBJ1-3, with TRBD1 matching 8 bases. V shed 5 bases, J shed 2 bases, and the junction held 5 bases outside the gene matches. Germline CDR1 reads MNHNS; CDR2 reads SASEGT. The CDR3 is 15 amino acids. CDR3 protein: CASSTGQGTGNTIYF. The CDR3 DNA reads TGTGCCAGCAGTACCGGACAGGGAACTGGAAACACCATATATTTT.

The chain joins TRBV7-9 to TRBJ1-4, with D possibly being TRBD1 (5 bases). V was trimmed by 5 bases and J by 5 bases, leaving 18 bases between them. Germline-derived CDR1 and CDR2 are SEHNR and FQNEAQ (reference sequence). This CDR3 spans 16 amino acids. The CDR3 reads CASSEWGEGLNEKLFF. DNA for the CDR3: TGTGCCAGCAGCGAGTGGGGGGAAGGTCTAAATGAAAAACTGTTTTTT.

The sample holds a few counts of this clone. The chain is built from TRBV2 and TRBJ2-2, with a weak D call TRBD2 (6 bases). From germline, CDR1 is SNHLY and CDR2 FYNNEI. The CDR3 sequence is 13 residues long. V was clipped by 8 bases and J by 3 bases, with 10 bases between them. CDR3 residues: CASWGVDTGELFF. Here the CDR3 DNA reads TGTGCCAGCTGGGGGGTGGACACCGGGGAGCTGTTTTTT. Drawing the rest from reference TRBV2 and TRBJ2-2, the complete variable domain is EPEVTQTPSHQVTQMGQEVILRCVPISNHLYFYWYRQILGQKVEFLVSFYNNEISEKSEIFDDQFSVERPDGSNFTLKIRSTKLEDSAMYFCASWGVDTGELFFGEGSRLTVL.